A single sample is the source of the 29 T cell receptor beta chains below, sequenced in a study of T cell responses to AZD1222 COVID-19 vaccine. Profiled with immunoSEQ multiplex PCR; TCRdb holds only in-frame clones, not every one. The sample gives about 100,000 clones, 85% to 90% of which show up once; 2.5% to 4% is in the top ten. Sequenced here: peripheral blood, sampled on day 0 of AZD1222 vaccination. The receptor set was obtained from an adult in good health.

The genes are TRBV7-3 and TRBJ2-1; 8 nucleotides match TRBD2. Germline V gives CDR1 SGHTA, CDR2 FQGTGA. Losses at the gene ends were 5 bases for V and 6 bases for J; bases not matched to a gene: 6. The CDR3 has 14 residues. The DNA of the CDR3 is TGTGCCAGCAGCCCTATAGCGGGGAGCAATGAGCAGTTCTTC. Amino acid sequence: CASSPIAGSNEQFF. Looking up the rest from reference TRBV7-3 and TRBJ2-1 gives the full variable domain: GAGVSQTPSNKVTEKGKYVELRCDPISGHTALYWYRQSLGQGPEFLIYFQGTGAADDSGLPNDRFFAVRPEGSVSTLKIQRTERGDSAVYLCASSPIAGSNEQFFGPGTRLTVL.

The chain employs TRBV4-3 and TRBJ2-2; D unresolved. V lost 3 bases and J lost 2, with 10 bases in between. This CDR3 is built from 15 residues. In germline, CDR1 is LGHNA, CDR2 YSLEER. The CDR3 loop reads CASSQPSRNTGELFF. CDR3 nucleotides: TGCGCCAGCAGCCAGCCCAGTCGAAACACCGGGGAGCTGTTTTTT.

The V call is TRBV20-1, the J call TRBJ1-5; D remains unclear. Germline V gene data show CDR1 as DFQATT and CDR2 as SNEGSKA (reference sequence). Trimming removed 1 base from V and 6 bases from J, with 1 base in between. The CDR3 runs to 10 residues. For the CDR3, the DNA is TGCAGTGCTAGAGGTCAGCCCCAGCATTTT. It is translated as CSARGQPQHF.

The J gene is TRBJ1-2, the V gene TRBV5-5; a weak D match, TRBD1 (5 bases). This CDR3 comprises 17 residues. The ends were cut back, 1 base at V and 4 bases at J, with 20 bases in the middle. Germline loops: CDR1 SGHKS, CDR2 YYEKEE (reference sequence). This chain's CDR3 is CASSLSVVAGTFYGYTF. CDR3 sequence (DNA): TGTGCCAGCAGCTTGTCGGTTGTGGCAGGGACCTTCTATGGCTACACCTTC.

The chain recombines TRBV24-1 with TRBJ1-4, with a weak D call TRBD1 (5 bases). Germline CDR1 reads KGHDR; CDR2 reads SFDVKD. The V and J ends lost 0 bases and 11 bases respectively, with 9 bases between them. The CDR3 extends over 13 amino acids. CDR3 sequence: CATSDLAGTKLFF. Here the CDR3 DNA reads TGTGCCACCAGTGATTTGGCAGGGACGAAACTGTTTTTT.

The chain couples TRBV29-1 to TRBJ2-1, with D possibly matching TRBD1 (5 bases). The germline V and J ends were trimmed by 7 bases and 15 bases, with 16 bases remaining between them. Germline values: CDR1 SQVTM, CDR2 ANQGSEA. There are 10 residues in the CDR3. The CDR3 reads CSGVDTQPFF. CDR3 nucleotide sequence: TGCAGCGGGGTGGACACGCAACCGTTCTTC.

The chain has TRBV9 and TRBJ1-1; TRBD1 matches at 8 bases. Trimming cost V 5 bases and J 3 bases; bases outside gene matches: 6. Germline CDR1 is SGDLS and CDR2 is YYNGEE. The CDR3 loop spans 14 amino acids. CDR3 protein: CASSVGQGHTEAFF. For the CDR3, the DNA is TGTGCCAGCAGTGTCGGACAGGGACACACTGAAGCTTTCTTT.

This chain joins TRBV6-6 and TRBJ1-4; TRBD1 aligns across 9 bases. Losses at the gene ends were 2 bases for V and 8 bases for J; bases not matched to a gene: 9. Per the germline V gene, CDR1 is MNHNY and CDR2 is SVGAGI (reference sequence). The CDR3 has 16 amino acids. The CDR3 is CASSYPRTGEGEKLFF. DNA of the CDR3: TGTGCCAGCAGTTACCCCCGGACAGGGGAGGGAGAAAAACTGTTTTTT.

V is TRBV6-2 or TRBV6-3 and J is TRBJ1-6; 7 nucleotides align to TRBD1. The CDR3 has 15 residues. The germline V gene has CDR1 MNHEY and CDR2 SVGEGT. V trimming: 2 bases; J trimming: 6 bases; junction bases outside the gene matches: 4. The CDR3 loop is CASSYGTVANSPLHF. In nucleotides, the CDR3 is TGTGCCAGCAGTTACGGGACAGTGGCTAATTCACCCCTCCACTTT.

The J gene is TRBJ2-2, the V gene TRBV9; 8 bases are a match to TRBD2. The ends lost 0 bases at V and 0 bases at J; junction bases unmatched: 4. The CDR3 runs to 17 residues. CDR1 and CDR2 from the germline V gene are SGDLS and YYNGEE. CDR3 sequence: CASSVAGGRPNTGELFF. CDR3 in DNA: TGTGCCAGCAGCGTAGCGGGGGGGCGACCGAACACCGGGGAGCTGTTTTTT.

CDR3 DNA: TGCGCCAGCAGCCAAGAAGGTCATACAGGGGGCTATGGCTACACCTTC. Protein product: CASSQEGHTGGYGYTF. The rearrangement uses TRBV4-3 and TRBJ1-2; 8 bases match TRBD1. Germline CDR1 LGHNA, CDR2 YSLEER. Unmatched junction bases numbered 7, after V lost 0 bases and J lost 4 bases. CDR3 size: 16 residues.

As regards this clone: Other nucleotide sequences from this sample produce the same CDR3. Here the CDR3 DNA reads TGTGCCAGCAGTTTGAATAGCAATCAGCCCCAGCATTTT. As protein: CASSLNSNQPQHF. The chain combines TRBV12-3 or TRBV12-4 with TRBJ1-5; D uncertain. The CDR3 is 13 amino acids. The V and J ends lost 3 bases and 0 bases respectively, with 3 bases between them.

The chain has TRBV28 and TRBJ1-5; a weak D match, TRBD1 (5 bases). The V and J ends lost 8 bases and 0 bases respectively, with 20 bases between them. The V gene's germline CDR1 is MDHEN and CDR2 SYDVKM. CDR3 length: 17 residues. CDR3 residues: CASRPLGKGYSNQPQHF. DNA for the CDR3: TGTGCCAGCCGTCCGTTGGGGAAGGGGTATAGCAATCAGCCCCAGCATTTT.

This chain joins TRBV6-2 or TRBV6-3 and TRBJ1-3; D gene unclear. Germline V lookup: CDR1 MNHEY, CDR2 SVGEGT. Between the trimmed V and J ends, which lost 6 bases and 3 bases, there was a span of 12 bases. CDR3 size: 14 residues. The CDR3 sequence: CASSSAGDGNTIYF. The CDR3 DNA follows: TGTGCCAGCAGCTCCGCCGGGGATGGAAACACCATATATTTT.

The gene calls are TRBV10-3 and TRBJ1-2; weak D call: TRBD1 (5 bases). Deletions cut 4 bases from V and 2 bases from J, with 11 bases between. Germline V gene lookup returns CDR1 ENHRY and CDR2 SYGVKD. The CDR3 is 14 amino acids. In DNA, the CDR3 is TGTGCCATCAGTGGTCAGGGCAGGAACTATGGCTACACCTTC. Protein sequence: CAISGQGRNYGYTF.

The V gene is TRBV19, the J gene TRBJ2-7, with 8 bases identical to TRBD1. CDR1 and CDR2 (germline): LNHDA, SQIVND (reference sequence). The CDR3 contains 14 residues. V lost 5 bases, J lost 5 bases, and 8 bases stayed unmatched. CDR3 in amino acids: CASSPGQGPNEQYF. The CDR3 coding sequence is TGTGCCAGTAGTCCCGGACAGGGTCCCAACGAGCAGTACTTC.

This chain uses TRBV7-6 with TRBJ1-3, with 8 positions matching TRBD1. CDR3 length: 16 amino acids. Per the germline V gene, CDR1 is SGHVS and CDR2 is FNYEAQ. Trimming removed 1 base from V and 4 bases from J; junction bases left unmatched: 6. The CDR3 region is CASSLGQGAFGNTIYF. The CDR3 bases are TGTGCCAGCAGCTTAGGCCAGGGGGCTTTCGGAAACACCATATATTTT.

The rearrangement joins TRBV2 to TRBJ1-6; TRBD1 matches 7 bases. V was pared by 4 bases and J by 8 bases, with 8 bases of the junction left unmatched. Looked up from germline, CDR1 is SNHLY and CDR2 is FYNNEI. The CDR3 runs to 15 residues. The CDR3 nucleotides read TGTGCCAGCAGTGGGCCCCGGGACAGCCATTCACCCCTCCACTTT. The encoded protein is CASSGPRDSHSPLHF.

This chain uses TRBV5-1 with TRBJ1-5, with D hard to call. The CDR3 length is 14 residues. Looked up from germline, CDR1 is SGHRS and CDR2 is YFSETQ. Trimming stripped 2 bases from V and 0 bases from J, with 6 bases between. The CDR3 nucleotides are TGCGCCAGCAGCTTCGACTATAGCAATCAGCCCCAGCATTTT. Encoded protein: CASSFDYSNQPQHF.

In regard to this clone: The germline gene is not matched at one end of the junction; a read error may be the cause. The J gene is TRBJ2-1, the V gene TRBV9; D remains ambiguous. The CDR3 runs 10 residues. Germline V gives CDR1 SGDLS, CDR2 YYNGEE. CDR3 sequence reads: CASRKLVLLF. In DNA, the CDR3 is TGTGCCAGCAGGAAGTTAGTTCTTCTCTTC.

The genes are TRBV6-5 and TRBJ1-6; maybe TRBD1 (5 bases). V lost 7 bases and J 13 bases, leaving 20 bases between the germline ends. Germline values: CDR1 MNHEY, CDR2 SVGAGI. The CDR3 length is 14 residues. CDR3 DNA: TGTGCCAGCACCCGAGGGACCTCCAAGCTTCCCCTCCACTTT. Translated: CASTRGTSKLPLHF.

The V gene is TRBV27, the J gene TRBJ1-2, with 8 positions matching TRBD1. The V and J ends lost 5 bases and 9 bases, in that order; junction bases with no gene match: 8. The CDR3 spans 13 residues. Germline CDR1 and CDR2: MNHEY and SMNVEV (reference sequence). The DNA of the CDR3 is TGTGCCAGCAGTCCAAACAGGGGGAGTAGCTACACCTTC. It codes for CASSPNRGSSYTF.

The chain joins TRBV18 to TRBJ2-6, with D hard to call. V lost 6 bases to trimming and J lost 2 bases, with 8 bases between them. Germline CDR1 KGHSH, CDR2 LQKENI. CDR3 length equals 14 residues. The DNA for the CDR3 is TGTGCCAGCTCCCGGGTTACTGGGGCCAACGTCCTGACTTTC. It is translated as CASSRVTGANVLTF. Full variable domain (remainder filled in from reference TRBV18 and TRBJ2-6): NAGVMQNPRHLVRRRGQEARLRCSPMKGHSHVYWYRQLPEEGLKFMVYLQKENIIDESGMPKERFSAEFPKEGPSILRIQQVVRGDSAAYFCASSRVTGANVLTFGAGSRLTVL.

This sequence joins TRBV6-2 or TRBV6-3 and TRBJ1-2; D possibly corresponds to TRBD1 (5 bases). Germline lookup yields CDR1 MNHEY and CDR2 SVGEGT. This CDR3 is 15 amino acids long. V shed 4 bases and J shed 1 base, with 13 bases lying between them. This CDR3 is CASSWGKGINYGYTF. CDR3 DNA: TGTGCCAGCAGTTGGGGGAAAGGGATTAACTATGGCTACACCTTC.

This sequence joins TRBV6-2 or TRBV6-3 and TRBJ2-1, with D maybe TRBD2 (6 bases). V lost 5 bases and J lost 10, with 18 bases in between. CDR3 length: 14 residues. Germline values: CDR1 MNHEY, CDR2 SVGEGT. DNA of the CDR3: TGTGCCAGCAGTAAGGGGCCTCGTCGGGGGGAGCAGTTCTTC. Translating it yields CASSKGPRRGEQFF.

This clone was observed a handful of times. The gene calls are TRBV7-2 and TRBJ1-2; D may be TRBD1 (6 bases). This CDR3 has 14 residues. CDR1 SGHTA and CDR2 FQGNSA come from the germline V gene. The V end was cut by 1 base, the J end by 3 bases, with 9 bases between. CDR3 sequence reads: CASSLVRTDYGYTF. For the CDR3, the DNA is TGTGCCAGCAGCTTAGTTCGGACAGACTATGGCTACACCTTC. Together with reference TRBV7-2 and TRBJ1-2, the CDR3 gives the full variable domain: GAGVSQSPSNKVTEKGKDVELRCDPISGHTALYWYRQSLGQGLEFLIYFQGNSAPDKSGLPSDRFSAERTGGSVSTLTIQRTQQEDSAVYLCASSLVRTDYGYTFGSGTRLTVV.

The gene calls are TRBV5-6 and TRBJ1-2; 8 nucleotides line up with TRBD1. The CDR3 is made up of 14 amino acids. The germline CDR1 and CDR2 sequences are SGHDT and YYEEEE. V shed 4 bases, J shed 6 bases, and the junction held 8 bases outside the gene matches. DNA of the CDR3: TGTGCCAGCAGCCTCGGACAGGGCTTGGATGGCTACACCTTC. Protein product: CASSLGQGLDGYTF.

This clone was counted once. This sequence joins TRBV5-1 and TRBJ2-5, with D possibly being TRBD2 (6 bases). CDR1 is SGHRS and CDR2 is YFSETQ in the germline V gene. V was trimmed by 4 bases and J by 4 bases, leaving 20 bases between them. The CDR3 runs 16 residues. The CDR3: CASSPQIGRGSETQYF. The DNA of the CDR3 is TGCGCCAGCAGCCCCCAAATCGGGCGGGGCTCAGAGACCCAGTACTTC.

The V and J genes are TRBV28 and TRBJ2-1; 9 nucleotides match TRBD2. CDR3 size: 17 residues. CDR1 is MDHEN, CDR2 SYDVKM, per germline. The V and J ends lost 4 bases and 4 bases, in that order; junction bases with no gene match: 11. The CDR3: CASSSMGAGGRYNEQFF. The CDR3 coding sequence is TGTGCCAGCAGTTCTATGGGCGCGGGGGGGCGTTACAATGAGCAGTTCTTC.